This T cell receptor (beta chain) was identified during a study of shared clonotypes between healthy human individuals. Study-wide context: The study used three CD4 naive, three CD4 memory, two CD8 naive and one CD8 memory plate per donor.

Comment on this clone: Its antigen is undetermined.

Study findings and constraints: Incomplete sequencing of sorted subsets was indicated by rarefaction despite large depth.

Every subset had its genomic DNA shared out evenly among several immunoSEQ plates. This table comes from immunoSEQ multiplex PCR, and its TCRdb copy is limited to in-frame clones, with some not included. The sample records some 1,400,000 clones, about 96% being singletons. Sample: naive CD4+ T cells sorted from blood. The sample's subset: CD45RA+ positively selected. The receptor was derived from a young man in good health.

In DNA form, the CDR3 reads TGTGCCACCAGCAGACTAGCGGGAGGGCACACCGGGGAGCTGTTTTTT. It is translated as CATSRLAGGHTGELFF. The chain uses TRBV15 and TRBJ2-2; TRBD2 matches at 12 bases. Trimming at V came to 2 bases and at J to 3 bases, leaving 1 base not matched to a gene. This CDR3 has 16 amino acids. Germline V gene data show CDR1 as LNHNV and CDR2 as YYDKDF (reference sequence).